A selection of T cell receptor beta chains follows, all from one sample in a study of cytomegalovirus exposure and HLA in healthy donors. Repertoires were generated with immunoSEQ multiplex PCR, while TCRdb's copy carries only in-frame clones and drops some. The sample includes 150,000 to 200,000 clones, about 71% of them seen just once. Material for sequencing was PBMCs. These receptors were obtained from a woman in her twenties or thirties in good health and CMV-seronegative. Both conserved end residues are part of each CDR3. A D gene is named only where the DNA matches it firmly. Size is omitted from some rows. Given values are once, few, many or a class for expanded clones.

CDR3 DNA: TGTGCCAGCAAAGACTCGGGACACTTGAACACTGAAGCTTTCTTT
CDR3 protein: CASKDSGHLNTEAFF
J gene: TRBJ1-1
clone size: -
D gene: -
CDR3 length: 15
V gene: TRBV28

CDR3 DNA: TGTGCCAGCAGCTTAAGCTGGTCGAACACTGAAGCTTTCTTT
CDR3 protein: CASSLSWSNTEAFF
J gene: TRBJ1-1
clone size: -
D gene: -
CDR3 length: 14
V gene: TRBV7-6

CDR3 DNA: TGTGCCAGCAGCTTGCAGGATACCTACGAGCAGTACTTC
CDR3 protein: CASSLQDTYEQYF
J gene: TRBJ2-7
clone size: few
D gene: -
CDR3 length: 13
V gene: TRBV7-6

CDR3 DNA: TGTGCCAGTAGTATACCGGGAAACACCATATATTTT
CDR3 protein: CASSIPGNTIYF
J gene: TRBJ1-3
clone size: -
D gene: -
CDR3 length: 12
V gene: TRBV19

CDR3 DNA: TGCGCCAGCAGCTTGGCCTTGGGAGGTAGCACTGAAGCTTTCTTT
CDR3 protein: CASSLALGGSTEAFF
J gene: TRBJ1-1
clone size: few
D gene: -
CDR3 length: 15
V gene: TRBV5-1

CDR3 DNA: TGCAGCGTTGAGTCGGGCAGGGGGCGCCGGGAGACCCAGTACTTC
CDR3 protein: CSVESGRGRRETQYF
J gene: TRBJ2-5
clone size: -
D gene: TRBD1
CDR3 length: 15
V gene: TRBV29-1

CDR3 DNA: TGTGCCAGCAGTGAAAACTGGGAGTCCAAGCCCCAGCATTTT
CDR3 protein: CASSENWESKPQHF
J gene: TRBJ1-5
clone size: many
D gene: -
CDR3 length: 14
V gene: TRBV6-1

CDR3 DNA: TGTGCCAGCAGTCCAGGGACTAGCGGGACCTACAATGAGCAGTTCTTC
CDR3 protein: CASSPGTSGTYNEQFF
J gene: TRBJ2-1
clone size: -
D gene: TRBD2
CDR3 length: 16
V gene: TRBV27

CDR3 DNA: TGCGCCAGCAGCCAAGAAGGCTCGACAGGGCGAGGCTACACCTTC
CDR3 protein: CASSQEGSTGRGYTF
J gene: TRBJ1-2
clone size: -
D gene: TRBD1
CDR3 length: 15
V gene: TRBV4-3

CDR3 DNA: TGTGCCAGCAGTGAATCAACTAGCGGCTCCTACGAGCAGTACTTC
CDR3 protein: CASSESTSGSYEQYF
J gene: TRBJ2-7
clone size: once
D gene: TRBD2
CDR3 length: 15
V gene: TRBV6-1

CDR3 DNA: TGTGCCAGCGGCGGCTACGAGCAGTACTTC
CDR3 protein: CASGGYEQYF
J gene: TRBJ2-7
clone size: -
D gene: -
CDR3 length: 10
V gene: TRBV6-1

CDR3 DNA: TGTGCCAGCAGTTCCCCGGGAGCCCAAGCTAACGCTTTCTTT
CDR3 protein: CASSSPGAQANAFF
J gene: TRBJ1-1
clone size: -
D gene: -
CDR3 length: 14
V gene: TRBV5-6

CDR3 DNA: TGTGCCAGCAGCGTAGCGGTGGAGTTCTATGGCTACACCTTC
CDR3 protein: CASSVAVEFYGYTF
J gene: TRBJ1-2
clone size: -
D gene: -
CDR3 length: 14
V gene: TRBV9

CDR3 DNA: TGCGCCAGCAGCCAAGTGCTTACCAGGCCTAACACCGGGGAGCTGTTTTTT
CDR3 protein: CASSQVLTRPNTGELFF
J gene: TRBJ2-2
clone size: -
D gene: -
CDR3 length: 17
V gene: TRBV4-3

CDR3 DNA: TGTGCCACCAGCACCTGGGGACAGAAGAACTCTGGAAACACCATATATTTT
CDR3 protein: CATSTWGQKNSGNTIYF
J gene: TRBJ1-3
clone size: -
D gene: TRBD1
CDR3 length: 17
V gene: TRBV15

CDR3 DNA: TGTGCCATCAGTCGCGGGCACAGCGCTCGCTCTGGAAACACCATATATTTT
CDR3 protein: CAISRGHSARSGNTIYF
J gene: TRBJ1-3
clone size: -
D gene: -
CDR3 length: 17
V gene: TRBV10-3

CDR3 DNA: TGTGCCACCAGCAGAGATCGGGGTACCCCCGGGGAGCTGTTTTTT
CDR3 protein: CATSRDRGTPGELFF
J gene: TRBJ2-2
clone size: few
D gene: -
CDR3 length: 15
V gene: TRBV15

CDR3 DNA: TGCGCCAGCAGCCAAGTACTTTCTAGCGGGAGAGGAGGATCCTACGAGCAGTACTTC
CDR3 protein: CASSQVLSSGRGGSYEQYF
J gene: TRBJ2-7
clone size: -
D gene: TRBD2
CDR3 length: 19
V gene: TRBV4-3

CDR3 DNA: TGTGCCAGCAGCGGGGGGGCCGATCCCCGGACCCAGTACTTC
CDR3 protein: CASSGGADPRTQYF
J gene: TRBJ2-5
clone size: once
D gene: TRBD2
CDR3 length: 14
V gene: TRBV25-1

CDR3 DNA: TGTGCCAGCAGTTTGACTAGCGGGAGCCCCAACACCGGGGAGCTGTTTTTT
CDR3 protein: CASSLTSGSPNTGELFF
J gene: TRBJ2-2
clone size: few
D gene: TRBD2
CDR3 length: 17
V gene: TRBV7-8